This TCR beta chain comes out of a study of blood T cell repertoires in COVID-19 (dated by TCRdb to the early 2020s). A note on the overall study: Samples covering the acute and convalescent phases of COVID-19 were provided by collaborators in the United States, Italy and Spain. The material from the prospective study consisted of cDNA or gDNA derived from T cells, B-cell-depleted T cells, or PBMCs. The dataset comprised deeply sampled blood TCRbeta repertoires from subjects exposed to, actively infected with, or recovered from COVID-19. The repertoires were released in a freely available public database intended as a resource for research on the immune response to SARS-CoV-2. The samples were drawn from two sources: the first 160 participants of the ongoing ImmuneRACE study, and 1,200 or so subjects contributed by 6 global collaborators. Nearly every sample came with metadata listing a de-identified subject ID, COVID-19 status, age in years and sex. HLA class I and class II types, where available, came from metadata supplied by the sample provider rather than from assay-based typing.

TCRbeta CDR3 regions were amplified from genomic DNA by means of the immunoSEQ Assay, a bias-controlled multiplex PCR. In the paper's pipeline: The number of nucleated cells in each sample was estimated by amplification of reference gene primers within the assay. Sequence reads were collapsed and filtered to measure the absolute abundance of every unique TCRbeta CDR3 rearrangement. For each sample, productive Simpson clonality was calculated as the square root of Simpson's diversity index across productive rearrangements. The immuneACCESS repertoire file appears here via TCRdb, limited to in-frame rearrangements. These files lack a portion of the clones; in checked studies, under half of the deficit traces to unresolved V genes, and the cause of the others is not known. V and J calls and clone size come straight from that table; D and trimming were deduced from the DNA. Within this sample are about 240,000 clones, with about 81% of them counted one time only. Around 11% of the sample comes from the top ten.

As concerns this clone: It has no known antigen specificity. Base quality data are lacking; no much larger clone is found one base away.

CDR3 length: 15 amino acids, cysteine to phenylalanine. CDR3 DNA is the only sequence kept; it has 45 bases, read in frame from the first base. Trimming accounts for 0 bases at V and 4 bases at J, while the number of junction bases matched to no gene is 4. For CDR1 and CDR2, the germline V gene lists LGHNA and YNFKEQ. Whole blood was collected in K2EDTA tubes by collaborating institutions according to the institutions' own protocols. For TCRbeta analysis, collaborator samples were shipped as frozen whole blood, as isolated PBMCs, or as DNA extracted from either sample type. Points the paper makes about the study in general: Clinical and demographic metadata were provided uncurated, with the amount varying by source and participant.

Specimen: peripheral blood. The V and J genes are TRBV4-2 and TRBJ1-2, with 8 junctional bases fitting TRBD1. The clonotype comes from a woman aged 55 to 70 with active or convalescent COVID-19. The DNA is TGTGCCAGCAGCCAAGAAGGACAGGGCGCCTATGGCTACACCTTC. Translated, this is CASSQEGQGAYGYTF.